This T cell receptor beta chain is from a study of post-analysis software for immune sequencing data. Study-level points and caveats: There were five TRBV segments more frequent in patients than controls, and TRBV5-6, TRBV5-1 and TRBV20-1 were among them.

Comment on this clonotype: Its specificity is unknown.

Unique molecular identifiers featured in each of the TCR beta cDNA libraries. TCRdb re-called the PCR reads through MiXCR, storing one row per CDR3 protein. The sample lists hundreds of thousands of distinct CDR3 sequences, roughly 29% occurring once. The CDR3 is made up of 14 amino acids. Germline assignment: CDR1 SGHDT and CDR2 YYEEEE. V shed 5 bases and J shed 9 bases, with 15 bases lying between them. The chain is built from TRBV5-6 and TRBJ1-6; perhaps TRBD1 as D (5 bases). This sequence was found in a girl between 10 and 17 years old with multiple sclerosis. The sample comprised blood. The CDR3 region is CASRLTGRGSPLHF. DNA of the CDR3: TGTGCCAGCAGACTCACGGGACGGGGTTCACCCCTCCACTTT. Supplemented by reference TRBV5-6 and TRBJ1-6, the full variable domain reads DAGVTQSPTHLIKTRGQQVTLRCSPKSGHDTVSWYQQALGQGPQFIFQYYEEEERQRGNFPDRFSGHQFPNYSSELNVNALLLGDSALYLCASRLTGRGSPLHFGNGTRLTVT.